This is a list of T cell receptor beta chains from one sample in a study of molecular identifiers for immune sequencing clone quantification. MiXCR, run by TCRdb on the PCR reads, gives a single entry per CDR3 protein. This sample yields over 600,000 distinct CDR3 sequences, of which just under 20% are seen a single time; approximately 0.9% belongs to the top ten. The sequenced sample consisted of naive CD8+ T cells from blood, with Jurkat cell RNA spiked in. These receptors were taken from a human donor in good health. Some libraries in this study had Jurkat cell RNA spiked in. Each CDR3 is given with its conserved first and last residue. Fields, in order: V gene, J gene, CDR3 protein.

TRBV6-2/TRBV6-3	TRBJ2-1	CASSYSRQGGFDEQFF
TRBV2	TRBJ1-1	CASRGTGGPQTEAFF
TRBV3-1	TRBJ2-2	CASMPPQTNTGELFF
TRBV6-1	TRBJ1-3	CASSEIPGETGNTIYF
TRBV7-2	TRBJ2-1	CASSPTLGGRAGNEQFF
TRBV5-1	TRBJ2-3	CASSFPPQGVSSTDTQYF
TRBV9	TRBJ2-3	CASSVGGSPADTQYF
TRBV5-6	TRBJ2-1	CASSTRLDEQFF
TRBV7-9	TRBJ1-1	CASSSTRTGENTEAFF
TRBV30	TRBJ2-2	CAWSVRAGVNTGELFF